The entry below describes one TCR beta chain. This specimen belongs to a study of shared clonotypes between healthy human individuals. Germline values: CDR1 SGDLS, CDR2 YYNGEE. The trim removed 3 bases at V and 6 bases at J, leaving 7 bases unmatched. CDR3 size: 16 residues. Using immunoSEQ multiplex PCR, the repertoire was profiled, and TCRdb retains in-frame clones only, with some absent. This table holds around 2.1 million clones, approximately 96% found once. The TCR sequence derives from a man younger than 30 in good health. The J gene is TRBJ2-2, the V gene TRBV9; 11 bases map to TRBD1. The specimen sequenced was naive CD4+ T cells sorted from blood. The subset is: CD45RA+ positively selected. This CDR3 is CASSEPGQGGSGELFF. CDR3 DNA: TGTGCCAGCAGCGAACCGGGACAGGGGGGTTCCGGGGAGCTGTTTTTT.